This TCR beta chain appears in the sequencing data of a study of blood T cell repertoires in COVID-19. Study background: COVID-19 samples from acute and convalescent phases originated in the United States, Italy and Spain. Nucleic acid was either cDNA or gDNA, and it came from T cells, B-cell-depleted T cells, or PBMCs.

Recovered status in Cohort 3 required two negative PCRs, clearance, or symptom resolution. In the study's own analysis: Nucleated cell counts were estimated from reference gene primer amplification. Libraries were prepared by immunoSEQ multiplex PCR; TCRdb keeps only in-frame clonotypes and omits some of them. V, J and clone size reflect that table, while D and trimming were determined from the DNA. The table lists 200,000 to 250,000 clones, roughly 89% of them singletons. There are 14 residues in the CDR3. The V and J ends lost 3 bases and 5 bases respectively, with 13 bases between them. From germline, CDR1 is MDHEN and CDR2 SYDVKM.

The chain combines TRBV28 with TRBJ2-5; possible D gene TRBD1, 5 bases. The TCR comes from a woman in her thirties or forties who had recovered from COVID-19. The sample taken for sequencing was PBMCs or T cells enriched from blood (not recorded which). As DNA, the CDR3 is TGTGCCAGCAGTTTCAGGTCAGGGTTGGAGACCCAGTACTTC. Its protein product is CASSFRSGLETQYF.